Listed below are T cell receptor beta chains from one sample, sequenced in a study of T cells in Graves' hyperthyroidism and ophthalmopathy. TCRdb re-called the multiplex PCR reads with MiXCR, one entry per CDR3 protein. The profile shows about 640,000 distinct CDR3 sequences, around 20% of them singletons. Specimen: blood. All receptors derive from a man aged 25-40 years with Graves' ophthalmopathy. Each CDR3 is given with its conserved first and last residue. Each record gives: CDR3 DNA, CDR3 protein, D gene, V gene, J gene, clone size. A D gene is named only where the DNA matches it firmly. Size tells how often a clone was seen (once, few, many) or the class of an expanded clone, and some rows leave it out.

TGTGCCAGCCGGACGGCAACGTCCTCCTACAATGAGCAGTTCTTC	CASRTATSSYNEQFF	.	TRBV12-3/TRBV12-4	TRBJ2-1	many
TGTGCCGGATCTCAGGGGAGGCAGACAGATACGCAGTATTTT	CAGSQGRQTDTQYF	.	TRBV30	TRBJ2-3	.
TGTGCCATCAGAGTCTCCGGGACAGGGGCCAATGAGCAGTTCTTC	CAIRVSGTGANEQFF	TRBD1	TRBV10-3	TRBJ2-1	.
TGTGCCAGCAAAGGACTAGCGGAGGGTCACAATGAGCAGTTCTTC	CASKGLAEGHNEQFF	TRBD2	TRBV9	TRBJ2-1	.
TGTGCCAGCAGCTTAGTCCGTGCCTCTAATTGGGGAGGCTCCTACAATGAGCAGTTCTTC	CASSLVRASNWGGSYNEQFF	.	TRBV7-9	TRBJ2-1	many
TGTGCCAGCAGTTGGACTAGCGTCTCCCACGAGCAGTACTTC	CASSWTSVSHEQYF	TRBD2	TRBV6-5	TRBJ2-7	.
TGTGCCAGCAGTTTTGAAGGGGCCGGGACTAGCGGGAGGTTCCCAGATACGCAGTATTTT	CASSFEGAGTSGRFPDTQYF	TRBD2	TRBV28	TRBJ2-3	.
TGTGCCAGCAGTTTCTGGGGAGGCGAGCAGTACTTC	CASSFWGGEQYF	.	TRBV27	TRBJ2-7	.
TGCGCCAGCAGCCAAGATCTCTTTCAGCGATCCTACGAGCAGTACTTC	CASSQDLFQRSYEQYF	.	TRBV4-1	TRBJ2-7	few
TGTGCCAGCAGCCTCACTTGGGAGACCCAGTACTTC	CASSLTWETQYF	.	TRBV3-1	TRBJ2-5	many
TGTGCCAGCAGCCCCCCGAGGGGTGCTTTTGGGTCCTACAATGAGCAGTTCTTC	CASSPPRGAFGSYNEQFF	.	TRBV7-2	TRBJ2-1	.
TGCAGCGCTCCCGGGACAGGGGGCGGTGAGACCCAGTACTTC	CSAPGTGGGETQYF	TRBD1	TRBV29-1	TRBJ2-5	.